The 7 T cell receptor beta chains in this list originate from one sample, sequenced in a study of blood T cell repertoires in COVID-19. Sequencing used immunoSEQ multiplex PCR; TCRdb keeps in-frame clones, though not all of them. Of 70,000 to 80,000 clones listed, around 87% are singletons. The sequenced material came from peripheral blood. Receptors originate from a human donor in a cohort sampled during active COVID-19.

This chain uses TRBV6-5 with TRBJ2-7; a possible D gene is TRBD1 (5 bases). Trimming pared 5 bases from V and 7 bases from J, leaving 18 bases between. Looked up from germline, CDR1 is MNHEY and CDR2 is SVGAGI. The CDR3 length is 14 residues. The CDR3 DNA reads as TGTGCCAGCAGTCGAGACGCTACCAAGGGGGAGCAGTACTTC. Its translation: CASSRDATKGEQYF.

The rearrangement uses TRBV27 and TRBJ1-4, with D hard to call. This CDR3 region has 13 residues. With 4 bases removed from V and 0 bases from J, the gap between germline ends came to 3 bases. From germline, CDR1 is MNHEY and CDR2 SMNVEV (reference sequence). CDR3 bases: TGTGCCAGCAGTTCTACAACTAATGAAAAACTGTTTTTT. This sequence encodes CASSSTTNEKLFF.

The genes are TRBV29-1 and TRBJ1-1, with D unresolved. Trimming removed 6 bases from V and 7 bases from J, with 12 bases in between. Germline CDR1 reads SQVTM; CDR2 reads ANQGSEA. This CDR3 is built from 11 residues. The CDR3 is CSVAGFDEAFF. DNA of the CDR3: TGCAGCGTAGCGGGGTTCGATGAAGCTTTCTTT. Combining the CDR3 with reference TRBV29-1 and TRBJ1-1 gives the whole variable domain SAVISQKPSRDICQRGTSLTIQCQVDSQVTMMFWYRQQPGQSLTLIATANQGSEATYESGFVIDKFPISRPNLTFSTLTVSNMSPEDSSIYLCSVAGFDEAFFGQGTRLTVV.

The rearrangement links TRBV27 to TRBJ2-5; perhaps TRBD1 as D (6 bases). Trimming took 5 bases from V and 3 from J, leaving 16 bases between them. CDR3 size: 15 residues. CDR1 and CDR2 from the germline V gene are MNHEY and SMNVEV (reference sequence). In DNA form, the CDR3 reads TGTGCCAGCAGTCCCCAACCTTGGACAGAAGAGACCCAGTACTTC. Translating it yields CASSPQPWTEETQYF.

V is TRBV16 and J is TRBJ1-1, with D possibly being TRBD1 (5 bases). Between the trimmed V and J ends, which lost 0 bases and 1 base, there was a span of 9 bases. Germline V gene sequence: CDR1 KGHSY, CDR2 FQNENV. This CDR3 contains 15 residues. For the CDR3, the DNA is TGTGCCAGCAGCCAATCAGTCGGACAGAACACTGAAGCTTTCTTT. Translated, it gives CASSQSVGQNTEAFF.

This clone was seen a few times. The chain employs TRBV7-9 and TRBJ2-3, with 7 nucleotides matching TRBD1. The CDR3 is 14 residues long. Germline values: CDR1 SEHNR, CDR2 FQNEAQ (reference sequence). The ends lost 1 base at V and 4 bases at J; junction bases unmatched: 2. CDR3 sequence reads: CASSLGDRADTQYF. The CDR3 DNA sequence: TGTGCCAGCAGCTTAGGAGACAGGGCAGATACGCAGTATTTT.

The V gene is TRBV7-2, the J gene TRBJ2-1; tentatively, D is TRBD2 (6 bases). V was shortened by 1 base and J by 4 bases, with 17 bases between the two germline ends. From germline, CDR1 is SGHTA and CDR2 FQGNSA. The CDR3 extends over 17 amino acids. CDR3 loop: CASSLGASGGVYNEQFF. In DNA form, the CDR3 reads TGTGCCAGCAGCTTAGGAGCCTCCGGCGGGGTGTACAATGAGCAGTTCTTC.